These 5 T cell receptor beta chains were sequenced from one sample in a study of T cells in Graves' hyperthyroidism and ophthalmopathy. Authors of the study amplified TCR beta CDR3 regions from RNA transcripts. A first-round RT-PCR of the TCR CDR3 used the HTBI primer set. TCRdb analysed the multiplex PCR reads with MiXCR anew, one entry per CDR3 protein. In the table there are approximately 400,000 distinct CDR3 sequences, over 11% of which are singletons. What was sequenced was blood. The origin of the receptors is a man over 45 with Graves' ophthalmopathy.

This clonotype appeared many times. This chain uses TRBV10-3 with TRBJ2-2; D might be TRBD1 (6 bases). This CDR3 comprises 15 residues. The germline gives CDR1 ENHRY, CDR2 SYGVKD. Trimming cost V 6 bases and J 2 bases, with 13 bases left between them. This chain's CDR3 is CAIRPRDTNTGELFF. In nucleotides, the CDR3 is TGTGCCATCAGGCCTAGGGACACCAACACCGGGGAGCTGTTTTTT.

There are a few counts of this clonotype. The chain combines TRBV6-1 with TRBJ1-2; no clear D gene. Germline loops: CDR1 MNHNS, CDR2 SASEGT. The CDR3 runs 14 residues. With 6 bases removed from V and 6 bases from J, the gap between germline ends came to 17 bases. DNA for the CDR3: TGTGCCAGCAGCCCTCGGGGAGTGACTGATGGCTACACCTTC. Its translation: CASSPRGVTDGYTF.

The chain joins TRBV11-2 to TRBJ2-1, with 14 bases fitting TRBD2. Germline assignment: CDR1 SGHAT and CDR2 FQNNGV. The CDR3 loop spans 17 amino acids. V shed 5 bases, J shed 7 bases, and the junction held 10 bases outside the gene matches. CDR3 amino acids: CASSTTGTSGSLNEQFF. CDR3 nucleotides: TGTGCCAGCAGCACCACAGGGACTAGCGGGAGTCTAAATGAGCAGTTCTTC.

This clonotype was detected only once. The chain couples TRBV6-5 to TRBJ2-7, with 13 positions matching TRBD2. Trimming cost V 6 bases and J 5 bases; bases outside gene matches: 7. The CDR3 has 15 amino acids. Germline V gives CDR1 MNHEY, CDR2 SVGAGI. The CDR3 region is CASSFTSGRVDEQYF. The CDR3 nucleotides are TGTGCCAGCAGCTTCACTAGCGGGAGGGTCGACGAGCAGTACTTC.

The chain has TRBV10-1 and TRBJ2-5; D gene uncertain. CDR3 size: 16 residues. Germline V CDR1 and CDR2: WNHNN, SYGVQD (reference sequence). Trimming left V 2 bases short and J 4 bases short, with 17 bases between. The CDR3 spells CASSEIPPTRGETQYF. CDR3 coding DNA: TGCGCCAGCAGTGAGATCCCCCCAACACGAGGAGAGACCCAGTACTTC.